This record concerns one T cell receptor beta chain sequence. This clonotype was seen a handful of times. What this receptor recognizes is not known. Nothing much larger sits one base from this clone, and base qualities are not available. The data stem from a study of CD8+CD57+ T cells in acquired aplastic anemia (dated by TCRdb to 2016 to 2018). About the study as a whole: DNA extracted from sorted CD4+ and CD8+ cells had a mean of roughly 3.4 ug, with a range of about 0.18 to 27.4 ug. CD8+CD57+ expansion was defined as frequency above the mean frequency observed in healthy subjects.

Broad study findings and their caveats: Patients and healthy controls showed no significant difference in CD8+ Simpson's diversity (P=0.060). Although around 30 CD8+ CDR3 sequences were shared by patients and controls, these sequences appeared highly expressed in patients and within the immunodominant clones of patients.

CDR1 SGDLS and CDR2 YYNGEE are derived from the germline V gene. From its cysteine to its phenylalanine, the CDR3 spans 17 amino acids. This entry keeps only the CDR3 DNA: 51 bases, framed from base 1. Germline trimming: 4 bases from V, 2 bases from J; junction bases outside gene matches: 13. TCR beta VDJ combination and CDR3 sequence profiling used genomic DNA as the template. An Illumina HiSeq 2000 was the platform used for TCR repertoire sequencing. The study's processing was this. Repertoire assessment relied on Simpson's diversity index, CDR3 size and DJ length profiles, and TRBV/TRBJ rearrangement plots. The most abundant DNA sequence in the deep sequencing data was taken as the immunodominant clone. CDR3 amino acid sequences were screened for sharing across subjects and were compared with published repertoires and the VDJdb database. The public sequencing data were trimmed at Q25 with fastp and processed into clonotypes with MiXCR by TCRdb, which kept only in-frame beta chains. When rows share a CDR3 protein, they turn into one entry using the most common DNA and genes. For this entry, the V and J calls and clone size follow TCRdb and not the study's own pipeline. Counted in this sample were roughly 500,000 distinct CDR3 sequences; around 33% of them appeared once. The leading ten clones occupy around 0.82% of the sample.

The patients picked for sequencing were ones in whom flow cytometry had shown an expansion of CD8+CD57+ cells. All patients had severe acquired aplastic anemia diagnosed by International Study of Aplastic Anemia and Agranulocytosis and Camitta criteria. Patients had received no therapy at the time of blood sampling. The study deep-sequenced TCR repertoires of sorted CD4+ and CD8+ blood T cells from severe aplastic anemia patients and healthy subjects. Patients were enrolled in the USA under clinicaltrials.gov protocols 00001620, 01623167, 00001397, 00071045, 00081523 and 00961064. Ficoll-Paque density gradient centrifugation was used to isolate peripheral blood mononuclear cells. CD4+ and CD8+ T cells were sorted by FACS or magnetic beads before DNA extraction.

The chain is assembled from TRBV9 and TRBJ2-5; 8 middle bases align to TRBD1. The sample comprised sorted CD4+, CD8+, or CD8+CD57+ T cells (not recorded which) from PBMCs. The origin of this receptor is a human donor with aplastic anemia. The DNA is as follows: TGTGCCAGCAGCTCAAGACAAGACAGGGGCCTTCAAGAGACCCAGTACTTC. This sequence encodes CASSSRQDRGLQETQYF.